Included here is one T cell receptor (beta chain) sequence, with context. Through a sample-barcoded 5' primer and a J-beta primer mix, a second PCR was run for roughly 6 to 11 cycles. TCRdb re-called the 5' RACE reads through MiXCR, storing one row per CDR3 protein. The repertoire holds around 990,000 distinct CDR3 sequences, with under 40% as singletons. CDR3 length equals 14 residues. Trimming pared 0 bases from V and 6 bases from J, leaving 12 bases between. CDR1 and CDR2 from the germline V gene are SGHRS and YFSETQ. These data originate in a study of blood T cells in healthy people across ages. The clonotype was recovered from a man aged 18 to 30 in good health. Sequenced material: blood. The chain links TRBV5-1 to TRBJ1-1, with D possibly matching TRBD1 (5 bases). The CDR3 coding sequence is TGCGCCAGCAGCTTGGCCATGGGGGATCCTGAAGCTTTCTTT. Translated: CASSLAMGDPEAFF.